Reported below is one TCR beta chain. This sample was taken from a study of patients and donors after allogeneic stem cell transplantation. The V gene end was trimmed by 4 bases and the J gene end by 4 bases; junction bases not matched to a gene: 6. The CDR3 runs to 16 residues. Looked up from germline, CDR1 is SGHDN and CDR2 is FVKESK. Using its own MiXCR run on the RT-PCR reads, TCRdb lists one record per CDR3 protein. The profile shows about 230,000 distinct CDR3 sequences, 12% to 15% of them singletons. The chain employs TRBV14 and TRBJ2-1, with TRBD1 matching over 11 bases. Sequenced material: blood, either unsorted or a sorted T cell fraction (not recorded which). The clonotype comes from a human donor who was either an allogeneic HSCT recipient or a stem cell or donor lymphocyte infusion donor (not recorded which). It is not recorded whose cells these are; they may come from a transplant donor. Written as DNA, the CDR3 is TGTGCCAGCAGCCTTCGGACAGGGGGCTTTTACAATGAGCAGTTCTTC. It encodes CASSLRTGGFYNEQFF.